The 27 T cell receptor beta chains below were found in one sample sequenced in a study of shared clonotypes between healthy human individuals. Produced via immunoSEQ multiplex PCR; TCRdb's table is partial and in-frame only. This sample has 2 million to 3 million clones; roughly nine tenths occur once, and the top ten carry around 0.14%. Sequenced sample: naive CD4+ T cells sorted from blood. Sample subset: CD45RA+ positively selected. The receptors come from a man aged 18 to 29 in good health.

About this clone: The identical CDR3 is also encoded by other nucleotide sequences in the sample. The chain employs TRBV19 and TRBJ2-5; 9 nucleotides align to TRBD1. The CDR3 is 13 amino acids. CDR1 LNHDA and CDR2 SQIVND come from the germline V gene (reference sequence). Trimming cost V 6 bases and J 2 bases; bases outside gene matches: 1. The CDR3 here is CASRGTGQETQYF. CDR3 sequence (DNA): TGTGCCAGTAGGGGGACAGGGCAAGAGACCCAGTACTTC. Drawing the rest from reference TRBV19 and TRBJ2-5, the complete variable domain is DGGITQSPKYLFRKEGQNVTLSCEQNLNHDAMYWYRQDPGQGLRLIYYSQIVNDFQKGDIAEGYSVSREKKESFPLTVTSAQKNPTAFYLCASRGTGQETQYFGPGTRLLVL.

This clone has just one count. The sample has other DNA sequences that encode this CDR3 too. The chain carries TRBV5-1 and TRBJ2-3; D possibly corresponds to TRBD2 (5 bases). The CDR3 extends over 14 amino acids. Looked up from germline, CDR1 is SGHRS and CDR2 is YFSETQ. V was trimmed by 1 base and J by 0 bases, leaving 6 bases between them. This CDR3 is CASSLRESTDTQYF. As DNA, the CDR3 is TGCGCCAGCAGCTTGAGGGAGAGCACAGATACGCAGTATTTT.

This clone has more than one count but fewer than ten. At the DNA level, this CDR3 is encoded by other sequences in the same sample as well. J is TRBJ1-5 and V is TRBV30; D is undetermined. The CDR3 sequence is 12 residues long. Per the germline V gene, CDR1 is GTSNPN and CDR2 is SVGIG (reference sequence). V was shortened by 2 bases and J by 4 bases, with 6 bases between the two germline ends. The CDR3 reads CAWSLPNQPQHF. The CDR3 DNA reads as TGTGCCTGGAGTCTACCAAATCAGCCCCAGCATTTT.

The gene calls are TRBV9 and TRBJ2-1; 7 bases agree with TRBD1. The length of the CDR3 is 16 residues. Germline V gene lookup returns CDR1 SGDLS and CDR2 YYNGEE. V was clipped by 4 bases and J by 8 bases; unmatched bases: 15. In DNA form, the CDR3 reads TGTGCCAGCAGCACTTCGACAGGGAATGGGTGGGATGAGCAGTTCTTC. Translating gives CASSTSTGNGWDEQFF.

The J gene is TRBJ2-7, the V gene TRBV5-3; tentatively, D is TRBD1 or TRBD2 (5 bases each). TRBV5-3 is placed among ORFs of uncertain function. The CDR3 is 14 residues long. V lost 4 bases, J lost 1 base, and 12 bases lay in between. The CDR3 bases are TGTGCCAGAAGCCCGGGACGGCCTTCCTACGAGCAGTACTTC. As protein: CARSPGRPSYEQYF.

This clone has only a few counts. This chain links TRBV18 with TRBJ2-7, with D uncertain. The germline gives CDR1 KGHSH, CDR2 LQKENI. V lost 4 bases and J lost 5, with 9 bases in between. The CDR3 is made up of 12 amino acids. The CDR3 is CASSLRADEQYF. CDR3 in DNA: TGTGCCAGCTCACTAAGGGCGGACGAGCAGTACTTC.

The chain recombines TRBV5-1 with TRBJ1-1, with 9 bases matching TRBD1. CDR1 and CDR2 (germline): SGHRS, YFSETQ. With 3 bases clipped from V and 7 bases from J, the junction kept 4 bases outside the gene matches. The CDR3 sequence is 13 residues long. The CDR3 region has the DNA TGCGCCAGCAGCTGGGGACAGGGAGGTGAAGCTTTCTTT. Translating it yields CASSWGQGGEAFF. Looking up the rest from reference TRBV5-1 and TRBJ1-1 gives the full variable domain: KAGVTQTPRYLIKTRGQQVTLSCSPISGHRSVSWYQQTPGQGLQFLFEYFSETQRNKGNFPGRFSGRQFSNSRSEMNVSTLELGDSALYLCASSWGQGGEAFFGQGTRLTVV.

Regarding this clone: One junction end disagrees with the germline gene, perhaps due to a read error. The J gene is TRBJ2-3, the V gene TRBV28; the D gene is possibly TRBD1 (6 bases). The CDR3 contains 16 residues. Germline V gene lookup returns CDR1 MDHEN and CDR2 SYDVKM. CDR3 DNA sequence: TGTGCCAGCAGTAACCTGGGACAACCCTACACATATACGCAGTATTTT. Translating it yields CASSNLGQPYTYTQYF.

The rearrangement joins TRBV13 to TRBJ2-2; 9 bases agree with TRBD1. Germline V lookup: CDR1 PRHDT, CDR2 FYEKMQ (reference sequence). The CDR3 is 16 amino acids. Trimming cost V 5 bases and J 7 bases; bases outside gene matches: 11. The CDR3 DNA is TGTGCCAGCAGCCCAGGGACAGGGAGTTTGGACGGGGAGCTGTTTTTT. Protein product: CASSPGTGSLDGELFF.

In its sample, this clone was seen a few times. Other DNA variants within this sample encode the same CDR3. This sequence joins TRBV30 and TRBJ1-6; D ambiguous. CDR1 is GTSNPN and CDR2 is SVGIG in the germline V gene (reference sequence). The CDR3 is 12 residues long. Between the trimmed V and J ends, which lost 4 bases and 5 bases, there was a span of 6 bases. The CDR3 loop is CAWTGNNSPLHF. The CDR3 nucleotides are TGTGCCTGGACGGGGAATAATTCACCCCTCCACTTT.

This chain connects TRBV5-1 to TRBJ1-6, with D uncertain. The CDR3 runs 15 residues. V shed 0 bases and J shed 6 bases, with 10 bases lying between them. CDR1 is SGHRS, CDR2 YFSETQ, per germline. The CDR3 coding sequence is TGCGCCAGCAGCTTGGAATTCGTTGGTAATTCACCCCTCCACTTT. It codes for CASSLEFVGNSPLHF. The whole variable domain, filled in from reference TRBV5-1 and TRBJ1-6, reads KAGVTQTPRYLIKTRGQQVTLSCSPISGHRSVSWYQQTPGQGLQFLFEYFSETQRNKGNFPGRFSGRQFSNSRSEMNVSTLELGDSALYLCASSLEFVGNSPLHFGNGTRLTVT.

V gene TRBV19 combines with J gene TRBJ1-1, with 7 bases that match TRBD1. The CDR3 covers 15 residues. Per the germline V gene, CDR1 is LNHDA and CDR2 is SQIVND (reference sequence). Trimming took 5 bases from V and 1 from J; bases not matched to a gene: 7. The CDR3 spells CASSASGQKNTEAFF. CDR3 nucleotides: TGTGCCAGTAGTGCCTCGGGACAGAAGAACACTGAAGCTTTCTTT.

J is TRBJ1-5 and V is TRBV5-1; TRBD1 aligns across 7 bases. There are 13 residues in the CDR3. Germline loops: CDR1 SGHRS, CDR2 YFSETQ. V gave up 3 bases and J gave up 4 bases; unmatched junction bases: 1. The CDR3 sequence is CASSSDRNQPQHF. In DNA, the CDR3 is TGCGCCAGCAGCTCGGACAGGAATCAGCCCCAGCATTTT.

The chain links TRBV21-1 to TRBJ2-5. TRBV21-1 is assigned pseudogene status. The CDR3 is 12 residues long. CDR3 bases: TGTGCCAGCAGTCCTGAACAAGAGACCCAGTACTTC. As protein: CASSPEQETQYF.

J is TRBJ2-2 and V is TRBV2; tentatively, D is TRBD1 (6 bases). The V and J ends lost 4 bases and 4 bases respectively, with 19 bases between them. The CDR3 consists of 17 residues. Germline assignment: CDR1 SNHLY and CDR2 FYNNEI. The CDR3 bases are TGTGCCAGCAGTGCACGTCCCCCAGGGGTTAGCACCGGGGAGCTGTTTTTT. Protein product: CASSARPPGVSTGELFF.

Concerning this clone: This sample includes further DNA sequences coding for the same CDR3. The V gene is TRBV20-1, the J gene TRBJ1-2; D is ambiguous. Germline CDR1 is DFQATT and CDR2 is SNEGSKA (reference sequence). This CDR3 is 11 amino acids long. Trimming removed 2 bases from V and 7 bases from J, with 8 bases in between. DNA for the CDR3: TGCAGTGCTAGACTCCGGGCTGGCTACACCTTC. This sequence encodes CSARLRAGYTF.

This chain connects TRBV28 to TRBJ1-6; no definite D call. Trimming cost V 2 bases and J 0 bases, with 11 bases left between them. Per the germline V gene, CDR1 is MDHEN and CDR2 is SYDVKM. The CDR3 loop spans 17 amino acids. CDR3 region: CASSLPGWSSYNSPLHF. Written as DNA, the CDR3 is TGTGCCAGCAGTTTACCCGGCTGGAGCTCCTATAATTCACCCCTCCACTTT.

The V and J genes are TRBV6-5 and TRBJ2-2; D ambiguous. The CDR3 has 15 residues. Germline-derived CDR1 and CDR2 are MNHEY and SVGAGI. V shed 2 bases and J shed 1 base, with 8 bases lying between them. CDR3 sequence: CASSYDSQNTGELFF. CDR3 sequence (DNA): TGTGCCAGCAGTTACGACTCACAGAACACCGGGGAGCTGTTTTTT.

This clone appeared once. The CDR3 reads CASSFTSRGGETQYF. CDR3 DNA sequence: TGTGCCAGCAGCTTCACTTCAAGGGGTGGGGAGACCCAGTACTTC. This chain connects TRBV7-9 to TRBJ2-5, with D perhaps TRBD1 (5 bases). V was trimmed by 3 bases and J by 5 bases, leaving 16 bases between them. Germline loops: CDR1 SEHNR, CDR2 FQNEAQ (reference sequence). The CDR3 contains 15 residues.

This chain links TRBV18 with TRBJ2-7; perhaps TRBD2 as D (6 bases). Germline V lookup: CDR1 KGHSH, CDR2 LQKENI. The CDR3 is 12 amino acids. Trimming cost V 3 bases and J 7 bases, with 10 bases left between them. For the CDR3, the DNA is TGTGCCAGCTCACCGGGGGGTTGGGAGCAGTACTTC. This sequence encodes CASSPGGWEQYF. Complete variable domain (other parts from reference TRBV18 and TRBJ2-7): NAGVMQNPRHLVRRRGQEARLRCSPMKGHSHVYWYRQLPEEGLKFMVYLQKENIIDESGMPKERFSAEFPKEGPSILRIQQVVRGDSAAYFCASSPGGWEQYFGPGTRLTVT.

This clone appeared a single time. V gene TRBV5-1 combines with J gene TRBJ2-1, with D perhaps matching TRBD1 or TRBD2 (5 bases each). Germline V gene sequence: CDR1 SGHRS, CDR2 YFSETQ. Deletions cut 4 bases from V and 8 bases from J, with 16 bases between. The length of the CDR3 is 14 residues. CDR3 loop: CASSPLGPGDEQFF. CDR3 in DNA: TGCGCCAGCAGCCCCCTGGGGCCCGGGGATGAGCAGTTCTTC.

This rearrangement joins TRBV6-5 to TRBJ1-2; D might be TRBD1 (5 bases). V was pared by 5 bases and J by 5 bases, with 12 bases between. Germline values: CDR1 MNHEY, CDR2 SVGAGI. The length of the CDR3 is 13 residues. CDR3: CASSGGGKYGYTF. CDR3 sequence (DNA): TGTGCCAGCAGTGGGGGTGGGAAGTATGGCTACACCTTC.

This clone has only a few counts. In DNA form, the CDR3 reads TGTGCCAGCTCATCTGACAGGACCATGAACACTGAAGCTTTCTTT. Amino acid sequence: CASSSDRTMNTEAFF. The J gene is TRBJ1-1, the V gene TRBV18, with D possibly matching TRBD1 (6 bases). The CDR3 has 15 amino acids. Trimming removed 5 bases at V and 0 bases at J, with 13 bases between. Germline V lookup: CDR1 KGHSH, CDR2 LQKENI.

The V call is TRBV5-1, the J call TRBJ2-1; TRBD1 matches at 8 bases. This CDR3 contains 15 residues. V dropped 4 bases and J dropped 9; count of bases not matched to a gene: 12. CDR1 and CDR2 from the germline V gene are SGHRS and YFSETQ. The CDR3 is CASSPTQGAYSEQFF. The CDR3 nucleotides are TGCGCCAGCAGCCCAACCCAGGGGGCTTATAGTGAGCAGTTCTTC.

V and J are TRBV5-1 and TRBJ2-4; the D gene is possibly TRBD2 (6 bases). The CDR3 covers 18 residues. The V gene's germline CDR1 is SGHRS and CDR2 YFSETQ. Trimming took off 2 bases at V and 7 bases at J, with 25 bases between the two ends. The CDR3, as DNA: TGCGCCAGCAGCTTAGCCGGGACTCTCACCCCAAATGCGAACATTCAGTACTTC. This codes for CASSLAGTLTPNANIQYF.

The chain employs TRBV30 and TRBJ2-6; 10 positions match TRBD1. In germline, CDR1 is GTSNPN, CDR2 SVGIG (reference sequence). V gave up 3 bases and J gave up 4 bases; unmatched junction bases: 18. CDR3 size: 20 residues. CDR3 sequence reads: CAWSRGPLTGGDTGANVLTF. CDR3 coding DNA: TGTGCCTGGAGCCGAGGCCCCCTGACAGGGGGCGATACCGGGGCCAACGTCCTGACTTTC.

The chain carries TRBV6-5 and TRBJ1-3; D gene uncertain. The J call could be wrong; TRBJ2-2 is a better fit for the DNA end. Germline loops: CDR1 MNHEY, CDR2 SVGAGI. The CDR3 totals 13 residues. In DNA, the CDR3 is TGTGCCAGCCGCCTCCTGGACACCGGGGAGCTGTTTTTT. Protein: CASRLLDTGELFF.